A single sample is the source of the 8 T cell receptor beta chains below, sequenced in a study of blood T cell repertoires in COVID-19. Sequencing used immunoSEQ multiplex PCR; TCRdb keeps in-frame clones, though not all of them. The data hold about 94,000 clones, with around 86% observed a single time. Material: peripheral blood. These receptors came from a woman of 80 years or more with acute or convalescent COVID-19.

The chain uses TRBV2 and TRBJ1-4, with a weak D call TRBD1 (6 bases). The CDR3 totals 15 residues. The germline V gene has CDR1 SNHLY and CDR2 FYNNEI. V dropped 8 bases and J dropped 0 bases, with 13 bases sitting between them. CDR3 sequence (DNA): TGTGCCAGCGGGAAAGGGGGAGCAACTAATGAAAAACTGTTTTTT. Protein product: CASGKGGATNEKLFF.

This chain joins TRBV3-1 (or the pseudogene TRBV3-2) and TRBJ1-2; 7 bases fit TRBD1. This CDR3 has 14 residues. V trimming: 3 bases; J trimming: 5 bases; junction bases outside the gene matches: 6. Germline CDR1 reads LGHDT; CDR2 reads YNNKEL (reference sequence). The chain's CDR3 is CASSHRQGGYGYTF. For the CDR3, the DNA is TGTGCCAGCAGCCACCGACAGGGTGGTTATGGCTACACCTTC.

The rearrangement joins TRBV5-8 to TRBJ2-3; 13 bases fit TRBD2. The CDR3 sequence is 16 residues long. V lost 2 bases and J lost 5; bases outside the gene matches: 5. Germline CDR1 reads SGHTS; CDR2 reads YDEGEE. The CDR3 region is CASSLGLAGAGDTQYF. The CDR3 DNA reads as TGTGCCAGCAGCTTAGGACTAGCGGGGGCCGGAGATACGCAGTATTTT. The full variable domain, its missing parts supplied by reference TRBV5-8 and TRBJ2-3, is EAGVTQSPTHLIKTRGQQATLRCSPISGHTSVYWYQQALGLGLQFLLWYDEGEERNRGNFPPRFSGRQFPNYSSELNVNALELEDSALYLCASSLGLAGAGDTQYFGPGTRLTVL.

The chain carries TRBV12-3 or TRBV12-4 and TRBJ1-1; the D gene is possibly TRBD1 (6 bases). This CDR3 is built from 12 residues. The V end lost 6 bases, the J end lost 6 bases, and 11 bases lay between the germline ends. CDR3 sequence (DNA): TGTGCCAGCAGGCGTACAGGGTCTGAAGCTTTCTTT. It yields the protein CASRRTGSEAFF.

The CDR3 here is CASSQPGTLPSNQPQHF. CDR3 bases: TGTGCCAGCAGCCAACCCGGGACTCTACCCTCTAATCAGCCCCAGCATTTT. V is TRBV3-1 (or the pseudogene TRBV3-2) and J is TRBJ1-5; D might be TRBD1 (5 bases). This CDR3 contains 17 residues. The germline CDR1 and CDR2 sequences are LGHDT and YNNKEL (reference sequence). V lost 2 bases to trimming and J lost 4 bases, with 18 bases between them.

The CDR3 protein is CASSPTSGGARETQYF. The CDR3, as DNA: TGTGCCAGTAGTCCGACCAGCGGGGGGGCCCGGGAGACCCAGTACTTC. This chain links TRBV19 with TRBJ2-5, with TRBD2 matching 10 bases. The CDR3 runs 16 residues. The trim removed 5 bases at V and 5 bases at J, leaving 11 bases unmatched. Germline V lookup: CDR1 LNHDA, CDR2 SQIVND (reference sequence).

The rearrangement joins TRBV7-8 to TRBJ2-2; TRBD2 might be the D (6 bases). V lost 3 bases to trimming and J lost 4 bases, with 9 bases between them. CDR1 and CDR2 (germline): SGHVS, FQNEAQ. The CDR3 is 14 residues long. The CDR3 DNA is TGTGCCAGCAGCTTGGTCGGGGGCACCGGGGAGCTGTTTTTT. It specifies CASSLVGGTGELFF.

The V call is TRBV25-1, the J call TRBJ1-1, with a possible D match to TRBD1 (6 bases). V was cut by 2 bases and J by 7 bases, with 11 bases left in between. The CDR3 has 13 residues. The V gene's germline CDR1 is MGHDK and CDR2 SYGVNS. The chain's CDR3 is CASSEKGGREAFF. CDR3 nucleotides: TGTGCCAGCAGTGAAAAAGGGGGACGTGAAGCTTTCTTT. Complete variable domain (other parts from reference TRBV25-1 and TRBJ1-1): EADIYQTPRYLVIGTGKKITLECSQTMGHDKMYWYQQDPGMELHLIHYSYGVNSTEKGDLSSESTVSRIRTEHFPLTLESARPSHTSQYLCASSEKGGREAFFGQGTRLTVV.